This record concerns one T cell receptor beta chain sequence. As yet, its antigen is unknown. The data were obtained in a study of cytomegalovirus exposure and HLA in healthy donors. Germline lookup yields CDR1 ENHRY and CDR2 SYGVKD. The V and J ends lost 0 bases and 1 base respectively, with 9 bases between them. This CDR3 spans 15 amino acids. Regarding the study as a whole: In vitro, three CMV-associated chains proved specific for CMV antigens. The classifier, whose performance was assessed in both the original and validation cohorts, reportedly diagnosed cytomegalovirus status with high specificity and sensitivity. In the 120 or so validation repertoires, 94% of cluster scores exceeded 0, per a later analysis.

Measured with immunoSEQ multiplex PCR; TCRdb has only the in-frame clones, and not every one. Counted here are roughly 130,000 clones, approximately 91% occurring once; the ten biggest clones make up roughly 1.4%. The study drew the donors from its approximately 110-subject validation cohort, separate from the roughly 670-subject first cohort. The origin of this receptor is a man aged 25 to 40 in good health and CMV-seronegative. Specimen: PBMCs. The genes are TRBV10-3 and TRBJ2-5; TRBD1 might be the D (6 bases). The CDR3 loop is CAISESLQGQETQYF. DNA of the CDR3: TGTGCCATCAGTGAGTCCTTACAGGGCCAAGAGACCCAGTACTTC.